This TCR beta chain was sequenced during a study of T cells in Graves' hyperthyroidism and ophthalmopathy. Under 3 months was the duration of disease in ophthalmopathy patients, who also had a Clinical Activity Score of at least 3 and a NOSPECS grade of at least 4. It was over 9.5 ml of fresh peripheral blood that supplied the PBMCs. Amplification yielded TCR beta CDR3 regions, with RNA transcripts as the source. TCR CDR3 underwent first-round RT-PCR with the HTBI primer set. TCRdb processed the multiplex PCR reads anew with MiXCR; each CDR3 protein has one entry. The sample consists of about 480,000 distinct CDR3 sequences, approximately 22% of them appearing once. Regarding the study as a whole: Most thyroid clonotypes that were expanded above 0.001 also turned up in blood. Median prediction lead before ophthalmopathy onset was 6.5 months with the model.

Turning to this clonotype: Its antigen is currently unknown.

This CDR3 region has 15 residues. The germline gives CDR1 SGHRS, CDR2 YFSETQ. The V gene lost 3 bases and the J gene lost 0 bases, with 10 bases spanning the gap. The source is a woman between 65 and 79 years old with Graves' ophthalmopathy. Material: blood. The chain carries TRBV5-1 and TRBJ2-1; D remains ambiguous. The CDR3 is CASSSHASSYNEQFF. In DNA, the CDR3 is TGCGCCAGCAGCTCGCACGCGAGCTCCTACAATGAGCAGTTCTTC.